A single sample is the source of the 21 T cell receptor beta chains below, sequenced in a study of regulatory T cells in long-lasting Graves disease. In building TCR beta libraries, iRepertoire HTBI primers were used together with Arm-PCR of CDR3 regions. TCRdb fed the multiplex PCR reads into MiXCR, producing one record per CDR3 protein. Here the sample spans more than 650,000 distinct CDR3 sequences, 25% to 35% being singletons. Regarding time point: persistent/refractory GD, antithyroid drugs over 5 years with positive TRAb. Extracted PBMC RNA gave rise to the TCR library. Here the sequenced sample was peripheral blood mononuclear cells (PBMCs), taken when the disease was refractory, from a patient treated with antithyroid drugs. Receptors originate from a female donor with Graves disease.

This clonotype occurred many times. V and J are TRBV28 and TRBJ1-2; possibly TRBD1 for D (6 bases). The CDR3 covers 13 residues. Looked up from germline, CDR1 is MDHEN and CDR2 is SYDVKM. Trimming left V 6 bases short and J 7 bases short, with 15 bases between. CDR3 nucleotides: TGTGCCAGCAGGGGAACAGGGTCGAGTGGCTACACCTTC. Its translation: CASRGTGSSGYTF.

Of note for this clonotype: With a much larger clone just one base away, this may be a read error. The chain couples TRBV2 to TRBJ1-5, with 9 bases lining up with TRBD1. V trimming: 8 bases; J trimming: 7 bases; junction bases outside the gene matches: 6. Germline-derived CDR1 and CDR2 are SNHLY and FYNNEI. CDR3 length: 13 residues. CDR3 loop: CASGGQGPQPQHF. CDR3 sequence (DNA): TGTGCCAGCGGGGGACAGGGACCCCAGCCCCAGCATTTT.

The sample holds a few counts of this clonotype. The CDR3 coding sequence is TGCAGTGTCCAGGGGGATCTCCTCGAGCAGTACTTC. This gives the protein CSVQGDLLEQYF. The rearrangement links TRBV20-1 to TRBJ2-7; 7 bases are a match to TRBD1. The CDR3 loop spans 12 amino acids. The germline V gene encodes CDR1 DFQATT and CDR2 SNEGSKA (reference sequence). Trimming took 7 bases from V and 6 from J; bases not matched to a gene: 9.

This clonotype has more than one count but fewer than ten. This chain joins TRBV24-1 and TRBJ1-2; D unclear. This CDR3 is built from 12 residues. CDR1 KGHDR and CDR2 SFDVKD come from the germline V gene. Trimming stripped 11 bases from V and 7 bases from J, with 16 bases between. The CDR3, as DNA: TGTGCCAGATGGGAGGTTTCTCGTGGCTACACCTTC. This codes for CARWEVSRGYTF.

This clonotype appeared many times. The chain has TRBV28 and TRBJ1-2; the D gene is possibly TRBD1 (5 bases). This CDR3 is 14 amino acids long. Looked up from germline, CDR1 is MDHEN and CDR2 is SYDVKM. Trimming shortened V by 1 base and J by 7 bases, and 13 bases separated the two germline ends. The CDR3 loop is CASSLFAGQGGYTF. CDR3 nucleotides: TGTGCCAGCAGTTTATTCGCAGGGCAGGGTGGCTACACCTTC.

The rearrangement links TRBV9 to TRBJ2-7; D is unclear. CDR3 length: 15 amino acids. Per the germline V gene, CDR1 is SGDLS and CDR2 is YYNGEE. The V and J ends lost 2 bases and 4 bases respectively, with 16 bases between them. This CDR3 reads CASSVGVQSLYEQYF. CDR3 DNA: TGTGCCAGCAGCGTCGGTGTACAATCCCTATACGAGCAGTACTTC.

The rearrangement links TRBV20-1 to TRBJ1-5; D possibly corresponds to TRBD1 (6 bases). Germline CDR1 reads DFQATT; CDR2 reads SNEGSKA (reference sequence). V was shortened by 0 bases and J by 0 bases, with 9 bases between the two germline ends. This CDR3 region has 15 residues. CDR3 in DNA: TGCAGTGCTAGAGACTGGACAGCTAGCAATCAGCCCCAGCATTTT. The encoded protein is CSARDWTASNQPQHF.

There are a few counts of this clonotype. The V and J genes are TRBV7-3 and TRBJ2-1; TRBD2 matches 15 bases. Per germline, CDR1 SGHTA and CDR2 FQGTGA. The V gene end was trimmed by 3 bases and the J gene end by 4 bases; junction bases not matched to a gene: 1. The CDR3 is made up of 16 amino acids. CDR3 sequence: CASSFGLAGGYNEQFF. The CDR3 DNA reads as TGTGCCAGCAGCTTTGGACTAGCGGGAGGGTACAATGAGCAGTTCTTC.

The chain links TRBV6-9 to TRBJ1-5; D ambiguous. Germline V CDR1 and CDR2: MNHGY, SVAAGI. Between the trimmed V and J ends, which lost 3 bases and 6 bases, there was a span of 15 bases. The CDR3 is 15 amino acids. The CDR3 region has the DNA TGTGCCAGCAGTTACCCAAACGAACGGGGTCAGCCCCAGCATTTT. It translates to CASSYPNERGQPQHF.

In its sample, this clonotype was seen a few times. The chain combines TRBV18 with TRBJ2-5; D is uncertain. CDR3 size: 13 residues. CDR1 is KGHSH, CDR2 LQKENI, per germline. V was trimmed by 0 bases and J by 5 bases, leaving 7 bases between them. The CDR3 protein is CASSPPSRETQYF. The CDR3 DNA sequence: TGTGCCAGCTCACCACCGTCCCGGGAGACCCAGTACTTC.

V gene TRBV5-5 combines with J gene TRBJ1-2, with TRBD1 matching over 8 bases. Germline trimming cut 0 bases from V and 1 base from J; bases unmatched to any gene: 5. CDR3 length equals 16 residues. Germline V lookup: CDR1 SGHKS, CDR2 YYEKEE (reference sequence). CDR3 sequence reads: CASSLGRGRLNYGYTF. In nucleotides, the CDR3 is TGTGCCAGCAGCTTGGGCAGGGGGCGCCTTAACTATGGCTACACCTTC.

This chain joins TRBV7-9 and TRBJ1-4, with D maybe TRBD1 (6 bases). Germline-derived CDR1 and CDR2 are SEHNR and FQNEAQ (reference sequence). V shed 3 bases and J shed 0 bases, with 14 bases lying between them. This CDR3 has 17 amino acids. Here the CDR3 DNA reads TGTGCCAGCAGCTTCCCTACCCGACAGGCAACTAATGAAAAACTGTTTTTT. This translates into CASSFPTRQATNEKLFF.

This clonotype appeared many times. The chain uses TRBV28 and TRBJ1-2; D possibly corresponds to TRBD1 (5 bases). Germline CDR1 is MDHEN and CDR2 is SYDVKM. Trimming took off 6 bases at V and 1 base at J, with 15 bases between the two ends. This CDR3 has 15 residues. CDR3 amino acids: CASSPGRWSNYGYTF. CDR3 DNA sequence: TGTGCCAGCAGCCCGGGACGATGGAGTAACTATGGCTACACCTTC.

The V call is TRBV20-1, the J call TRBJ1-5; D unresolved. Germline V gene lookup returns CDR1 DFQATT and CDR2 SNEGSKA (reference sequence). V was pared by 6 bases and J by 5 bases, with 11 bases between. The CDR3 consists of 12 residues. CDR3 residues: CSAKTFYQPQHF. The CDR3 DNA reads TGCAGTGCAAAAACTTTTTATCAGCCCCAGCATTTT.

This clonotype has a count of ten or more. The genes are TRBV28 and TRBJ1-4, with 8 bases lining up with TRBD1. After removal of 4 bases from V and 8 bases from J, the junction contained 6 bases not matched to a gene. From germline, CDR1 is MDHEN and CDR2 SYDVKM. The CDR3 has 14 amino acids. The CDR3 region is CASSSGQAKEKLFF. DNA of the CDR3: TGTGCCAGCAGTTCGGGACAGGCGAAAGAAAAACTGTTTTTT.

The table lists this clonotype with a few counts. The chain has TRBV29-1 and TRBJ1-1; tentative D call: TRBD1 (6 bases). This CDR3 is 13 amino acids long. CDR1 is SQVTM and CDR2 is ANQGSEA in the germline V gene. V was clipped by 5 bases and J by 1 base, with 11 bases between them. The CDR3 bases are TGCAGCGTTCTGGACAGAAAGAACACTGAAGCTTTCTTT. It is translated as CSVLDRKNTEAFF.

The V gene is TRBV28, the J gene TRBJ1-1; D ambiguous. Germline V lookup: CDR1 MDHEN, CDR2 SYDVKM. V was trimmed by 11 bases and J by 7 bases, leaving 8 bases between them. CDR3 length: 9 residues. CDR3 amino acids: CAPGIEAFF. DNA for the CDR3: TGTGCCCCGGGCATTGAAGCTTTCTTT. Using reference TRBV28 and TRBJ1-1 for the parts outside the CDR3, the full variable domain is DVKVTQSSRYLVKRTGEKVFLECVQDMDHENMFWYRQDPGLGLRLIYFSYDVKMKEKGDIPEGYSVSREKKERFSLILESASTNQTSMYLCAPGIEAFFGQGTRLTVV.

Ten or more counts support this clonotype. V gene TRBV2 combines with J gene TRBJ1-6, with 9 bases that match TRBD1. The CDR3 consists of 12 residues. Trimming cost V 8 bases and J 10 bases; bases outside gene matches: 3. Germline assignment: CDR1 SNHLY and CDR2 FYNNEI. CDR3 bases: TGTGCCAGCGGACAGGGGAAATCACCCCTCCACTTT. It specifies CASGQGKSPLHF.

The chain is built from TRBV6-2 or TRBV6-3 and TRBJ1-2; 9 bases line up with TRBD1. Trimming took 6 bases from V and 8 from J; bases not matched to a gene: 10. Germline CDR1 reads MNHEY; CDR2 reads SVGEGT. The length of the CDR3 is 14 residues. CDR3 coding DNA: TGTGCCAGCAGGGATCCGGGACAGGGAGGAGGCTACACCTTC. Translation: CASRDPGQGGGYTF.

This clonotype was seen more than once but under ten times. CDR3 bases: TGTGCCAGCAGCTTAGACCCCGCTCGGCCCCAGCATTTT. It translates to CASSLDPARPQHF. This chain uses TRBV11-2 with TRBJ1-5, with D unclear. The V gene lost 0 bases and the J gene lost 9 bases, with 9 bases spanning the gap. CDR3 length: 13 residues. Germline-derived CDR1 and CDR2 are SGHAT and FQNNGV.

This chain connects TRBV25-1 to TRBJ1-2; the D is unclear. This CDR3 has 13 residues. The V and J ends lost 5 bases and 4 bases respectively, with 11 bases between them. Germline-derived CDR1 and CDR2 are MGHDK and SYGVNS. The CDR3 loop reads CASSPGIAYGYTF. The CDR3 bases are TGTGCCAGCAGTCCCGGGATAGCCTATGGCTACACCTTC.